The entry that follows covers one T cell receptor (beta chain) sequence. Antigen: not known. One junction end disagrees with the germline gene, perhaps due to a read error. After constant-region reverse-primer amplification, full-length variable regions underwent semi-nested PCR with Nested Universal Primer A. TCRdb fed the 5' RACE reads into MiXCR, producing one record per CDR3 protein. Here the sample spans over 30,000 distinct CDR3 sequences, approximately 27% being singletons. Study-wide points: The TCR gene usage of tumor memory CD4+ T cells clustered together with blood and lymph node memory CD4+ cells and with lymph node naive CD4+ cells.

Germline V gives CDR1 LGHDT, CDR2 YNNKEL (reference sequence). The CDR3 has 13 residues. The source of this sequence is a female donor with breast cancer. The J gene is TRBJ2-4, the V gene TRBV3-1; a possible D gene is TRBD2 (7 bases). The material sequenced was naive CD4+ T cells sorted from a lymph node. Subset: naive CD4+ T cells, CD4+CD45RA+CD25-. The CDR3: CASENREGNIQYF. DNA of the CDR3: TGTGCCAGCGAGAACAGGGAGGGAAACATTCAGTATTTC.